This TCR beta chain originates from a study of shared clonotypes between healthy human individuals (dated by TCRdb to the early 2020s). A note on the overall study: A couple of women and three men aged 18 to 49 years were included in the cohort. For each donor, CD4 naive and CD4 memory were each given three plates, CD8 naive was given two plates, and CD8 memory was given one plate. The study deeply sequenced blood TCR repertoires of about 5 healthy adults to estimate repertoire size and the extent of clonotype sharing between individuals. Different laboratories and diverse techniques were used to prepare libraries and sequence TCR repertoires, to increase sequencing depth and limit assay-specific biases. Each donor's leukapheresis produced roughly between roughly 0.94 and 9.5 billion PBMCs. Results the study describes overall, beyond this receptor: Compared with non-shared clonotypes, clonotypes shared by all four sorted-subset donors had higher generation probabilities. Because the study included a small number of donors, the genetic and exposure-history diversity represented was limited. When a handful of donors were compared, the shared fraction of clonotypes was around 5% for naive CD4, approximately 3.5% for naive CD8, roughly 2.3% for memory CD4, and about 0.36% for memory CD8. Sampling was restricted to blood, and TCR repertoires in tissues likely differ from the TCR repertoires found in blood. Pairwise subsampling led to the expectation that sequencing depth would affect the degree of clonotype sharing among donors. Rarefaction of sorted-subset datasets indicated incomplete sequencing despite the large sequencing depth. Estimated clonotype richness was generally larger for naive than for memory subsets.

TCR CDR3 regions were amplified from genomic DNA by multiplex PCR using the deep immunoSEQ assay. Genomic DNA extracted from each cell subset was distributed evenly over all wells of several immunoSEQ 96-well plates, and each plate served as one replicate. Each replicate PCR for sorted subsets received around 200 ng genomic DNA, equal to tens of thousands of T cell genomes. Purified libraries were quantified with a Qubit 3.0 fluorometer, sized on a Bioanalyzer 2100, and re-quantified with the KAPA Library Quantification kit. A separate single-read 150-cycle Illumina NextSeq 550 flow cell was used to sequence each immunoSEQ 96-well plate. Per the authors' processing: Because only junctional sequences without quality scores were contained in the immunoSEQ output, filtering matching that applied to full-length reads could not be performed. To assign V/J genes and CDR3, sequences were annotated using PyIR, a Python wrapper for IgBLAST v1.9, with IMGT germline references. Reads with weak V/J assignments (E-value above 1e-6), missing CDR3, stop codons, out-of-frame junctions, or ambiguous translated residues were removed. V3J clonotypes were defined as sequences sharing an identical inferred V gene, J gene, and CDR3 amino acid sequence. Percentage overlap between repertoires was calculated by dividing the number of shared unique clonotypes by the size of the smaller repertoire. Three approaches were used to assess repertoire richness: RTK rarefaction, the Chao1 estimator, and Recon v2.1 estimates of unobserved clonotypes. Generation probabilities were computed with OLGA for all TCRbeta clonotypes obtained by the gDNA method from a few donors. In TCRdb, the immuneACCESS table is reduced to in-frame sequences with V and J assigned. These tables do not hold every clone; where another copy was compared, an unresolved V gene accounts for under half, and the others remain unexplained. V and J calls and clone size come straight from that table; D and trimming were deduced from the DNA. In this sample the table shows about 2.1 million clones, just under 95% of which occur a single time. Jointly, the top ten make up under 2% of the sample.

CD8 naive samples were obtained by positive selection for CCR7 among CD45RO-negative cells, yielding a CD45RA+CCR7+ population from which TemRA cells were excluded. The donors were healthy, HIV-negative adults who had no recently reported acute infections or vaccinations. Every donor was a Caucasian adult living in Nashville, Tennessee, USA. Blood was collected by leukapheresis, and PBMCs were isolated by Ficoll-Histopaque density gradient centrifugation and then cryopreserved in liquid nitrogen vapor phase. Analytical flow cytometry was used to check the purity and quantity of each magnetically sorted T cell population. Each sorted fraction had its genomic DNA isolated and then quantified by UV absorbance on a Nanodrop 2000c. V drops 9 bases and J drops 4 bases, leaving 12 bases in between. The germline V gene yields WSHSY for CDR1 and SAAADI for CDR2. The CDR3 contains 12 residues, cysteine and phenylalanine counted. Kept here is only the CDR3 DNA, which spans 36 bases and is read in frame from base 1.

Only one count was recorded for this clone. The antigen this receptor binds is unknown. Base qualities are not at hand, and no much larger clone is one base apart. This receptor chain uses TRBV10-2 and TRBJ1-2; a weak D assignment points to TRBD1 (5 bases agree). Sequencing used naive CD8+ T cells from PBMCs. The cell subset or site label here, explained by the study, means: CD45RA+CCR7+. This sequence was found in a man younger than 35 in good health. Some clones in this sample may be carry-over from other donors' samples. In nucleotide form, the sequence is TGCGCCAGTAGAGGGACGGGCTATGGCTACACCTTC. This yields the protein CASRGTGYGYTF.